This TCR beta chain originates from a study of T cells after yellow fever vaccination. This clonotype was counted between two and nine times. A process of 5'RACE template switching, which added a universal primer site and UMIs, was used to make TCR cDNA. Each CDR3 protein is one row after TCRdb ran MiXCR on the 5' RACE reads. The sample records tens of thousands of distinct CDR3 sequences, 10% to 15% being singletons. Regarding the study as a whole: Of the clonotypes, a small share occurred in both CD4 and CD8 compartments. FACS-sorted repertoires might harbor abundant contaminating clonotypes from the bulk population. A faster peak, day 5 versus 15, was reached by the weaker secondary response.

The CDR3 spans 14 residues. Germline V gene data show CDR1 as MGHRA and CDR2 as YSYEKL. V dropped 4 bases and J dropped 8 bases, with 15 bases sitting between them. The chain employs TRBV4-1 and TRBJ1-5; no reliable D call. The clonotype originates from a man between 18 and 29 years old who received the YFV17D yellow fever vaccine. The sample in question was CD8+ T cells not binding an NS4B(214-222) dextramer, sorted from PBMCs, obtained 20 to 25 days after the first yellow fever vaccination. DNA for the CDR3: TGCGCCAGCAGCCGACGACGGGAAGGCGAGCCCCAGCATTTT. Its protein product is CASSRRREGEPQHF.